The rows below give T cell receptor beta chains drawn from one sample of a study of blood T cell repertoires in COVID-19. Sequenced by immunoSEQ multiplex PCR; TCRdb stores in-frame clones only, minus some. The sample shows 75,000 to 100,000 clones, around nine tenths of them seen only once. The sample comprised peripheral blood. These receptor sequences come from a human donor in a cohort sampled during active COVID-19. CDR3s include the opening cysteine and the closing phenylalanine or tryptophan. Fields, in order: V gene, D gene, clone size, J gene, CDR3 DNA, CDR3 protein. A D gene is named only where the DNA matches it firmly. Size is stated for part of the rows, as once, few or many counts, or as a class when the clone is expanded.

v_call: TRBV5-5
d_call: TRBD2
clone_size: .
j_call: TRBJ2-1
cdr3_nt: TGTGCCAGCAGCTTGGAAGTAATAGCGGGAGGGCTGAGCGAGCAGTTCTTC
cdr3_aa: CASSLEVIAGGLSEQFF

v_call: TRBV27
d_call: TRBD2
clone_size: .
j_call: TRBJ2-2
cdr3_nt: TGTGCCAGCAGTTTACGACTAGCGGGAGCCGGGGAGCTGTTTTTT
cdr3_aa: CASSLRLAGAGELFF

v_call: TRBV19
d_call: TRBD1
clone_size: .
j_call: TRBJ1-5
cdr3_nt: TGTGCCAGTAGTCCGAGAGACAGGGTTAGCAATCAGCCCCAGCATTTT
cdr3_aa: CASSPRDRVSNQPQHF

v_call: TRBV24-1
d_call: .
clone_size: .
j_call: TRBJ2-7
cdr3_nt: TGTGCCACCAGTGCTGGCCACGAGCAGTACTTC
cdr3_aa: CATSAGHEQYF

v_call: TRBV5-1
d_call: TRBD1
clone_size: .
j_call: TRBJ1-2
cdr3_nt: TGCGCCAGCAGCTTGGAAGGGGACAGGCTGAACTATGGCTACACCTTC
cdr3_aa: CASSLEGDRLNYGYTF

v_call: TRBV5-1
d_call: TRBD1
clone_size: few
j_call: TRBJ1-4
cdr3_nt: TGCGCCAGCAGCAAGTCAGGGGGAGCAACTAATGAAAAACTGTTTTTT
cdr3_aa: CASSKSGGATNEKLFF

v_call: TRBV19
d_call: .
clone_size: .
j_call: TRBJ2-2
cdr3_nt: TGTGCCAGTAGGGCTAGCAGGTGGGAGCTGTTTTTT
cdr3_aa: CASRASRWELFF

v_call: TRBV6-5
d_call: TRBD1
clone_size: .
j_call: TRBJ1-1
cdr3_nt: TGTGCCAGCAGCTCCACCGACAGGGGGAACACTGAAGCTTTCTTT
cdr3_aa: CASSSTDRGNTEAFF

v_call: TRBV5-4
d_call: .
clone_size: .
j_call: TRBJ1-4
cdr3_nt: TGTGCCAGCAGCAGATTGGGGCAAAATGAAAAACTGTTTTTT
cdr3_aa: CASSRLGQNEKLFF

v_call: TRBV7-7
d_call: TRBD1
clone_size: few
j_call: TRBJ2-5
cdr3_nt: TGTGCTAGCAGCTGGGGGACAGGGGATCTTGAGACCCAGTACTTC
cdr3_aa: CASSWGTGDLETQYF

v_call: TRBV19
d_call: .
clone_size: .
j_call: TRBJ2-5
cdr3_nt: TGTGCCAGTAGGATATTAGTGGAGACCCAGTACTTC
cdr3_aa: CASRILVETQYF

v_call: TRBV28
d_call: TRBD1
clone_size: .
j_call: TRBJ1-3
cdr3_nt: TGTGCCAGCAGGACAGGGGGAAACTCTGGAAACACCATATATTTT
cdr3_aa: CASRTGGNSGNTIYF

v_call: TRBV13
d_call: TRBD2
clone_size: .
j_call: TRBJ2-3
cdr3_nt: TGTGCCAGCAGCTCCCTTTTAGCGGGGGGGCCATCAGATACGCAGTATTTT
cdr3_aa: CASSSLLAGGPSDTQYF

v_call: TRBV9
d_call: .
clone_size: .
j_call: TRBJ2-3
cdr3_nt: TGTGCCAGCAGCTCCCGTGGCGTTACCAGGGGAACAGATACGCAGTATTTT
cdr3_aa: CASSSRGVTRGTDTQYF

v_call: TRBV6-2/TRBV6-3
d_call: TRBD2
clone_size: .
j_call: TRBJ2-3
cdr3_nt: TGTGCCAGCAGTTATCTAGCGGGAGGGTCCTTCACAGATACGCAGTATTTT
cdr3_aa: CASSYLAGGSFTDTQYF

v_call: TRBV28
d_call: TRBD2
clone_size: once
j_call: TRBJ2-3
cdr3_nt: TGTGCCAGCAGTTTAGCGGGAGGCACAGATACGCAGTATTTT
cdr3_aa: CASSLAGGTDTQYF

v_call: TRBV7-3
d_call: .
clone_size: .
j_call: TRBJ2-1
cdr3_nt: TGTGCCAGCAGCTTATCACCGGGAGCATTCGGGGAGCAGTTCTTC
cdr3_aa: CASSLSPGAFGEQFF

v_call: TRBV14
d_call: .
clone_size: .
j_call: TRBJ2-6
cdr3_nt: TGTGCCAGCAGCCAAGTGGCGGGCTCTGGGGCCAACGTCCTGACTTTC
cdr3_aa: CASSQVAGSGANVLTF

v_call: TRBV6-2/TRBV6-3
d_call: TRBD1
clone_size: .
j_call: TRBJ1-5
cdr3_nt: TGTGCCAGCAGTTACTCCGACGGGACAGGGTTTCAGCCCCAGCATTTT
cdr3_aa: CASSYSDGTGFQPQHF

v_call: TRBV4-1
d_call: TRBD1
clone_size: .
j_call: TRBJ1-2
cdr3_nt: TGCGCCAGCAGCCAAGAGGACAGGGGTTATGGCTACACCTTC
cdr3_aa: CASSQEDRGYGYTF

v_call: TRBV5-1
d_call: .
clone_size: .
j_call: TRBJ2-1
cdr3_nt: TGCGCCAGCAGGCGGGACAGCTACAATGAGCAGTTCTTC
cdr3_aa: CASRRDSYNEQFF

v_call: TRBV9
d_call: .
clone_size: once
j_call: TRBJ2-7
cdr3_nt: TGTGCCAGCAGCGTAGCGAGCGCCCCCCTATACGAGCAGTACTTC
cdr3_aa: CASSVASAPLYEQYF

v_call: TRBV12-3/TRBV12-4
d_call: .
clone_size: .
j_call: TRBJ2-1
cdr3_nt: TGTGCCAGCACCCCGGGGGATGAGCAGTTCTTC
cdr3_aa: CASTPGDEQFF

v_call: TRBV24-1
d_call: TRBD2
clone_size: .
j_call: TRBJ2-7
cdr3_nt: TGTGCCACCACCGCCCTAGCGGGGTTATTCCGATACGAGCAGTACTTC
cdr3_aa: CATTALAGLFRYEQYF

v_call: TRBV5-1
d_call: TRBD1
clone_size: once
j_call: TRBJ1-2
cdr3_nt: TGCGCCAGCAGCTCCGGGACAGGGGGCGAGATCTATGGCTACACCTTC
cdr3_aa: CASSSGTGGEIYGYTF

v_call: TRBV7-3
d_call: .
clone_size: .
j_call: TRBJ2-1
cdr3_nt: TGTGCCAGCAGCTTAGTTCCCGGGGTGACCCCCACCAATGAGCAGTTCTTC
cdr3_aa: CASSLVPGVTPTNEQFF

v_call: TRBV6-5
d_call: TRBD2
clone_size: .
j_call: TRBJ2-5
cdr3_nt: TGTGCCAGCACGGTAGCGGGGGGACTTGGGGAGACCCAGTACTTC
cdr3_aa: CASTVAGGLGETQYF

v_call: TRBV24-1
d_call: TRBD2
clone_size: few
j_call: TRBJ2-7
cdr3_nt: TGTGCCACCGGGGGACTAGCTGACGAGCAGTACTTC
cdr3_aa: CATGGLADEQYF

v_call: TRBV12-5
d_call: TRBD1
clone_size: .
j_call: TRBJ2-1
cdr3_nt: TGTGCTAGTGGTTTCGGGGACAGACACAATGAGCAGTTCTTC
cdr3_aa: CASGFGDRHNEQFF

v_call: TRBV6-1
d_call: .
clone_size: .
j_call: TRBJ1-1
cdr3_nt: TGTGCCAGCAGTGAACATAGCTCGAACACTGAAGCTTTCTTT
cdr3_aa: CASSEHSSNTEAFF

v_call: TRBV5-4
d_call: .
clone_size: .
j_call: TRBJ1-1
cdr3_nt: TGTGCCAGCAGCTCAGGGGAGGGAGCTTTCTTT
cdr3_aa: CASSSGEGAFF

v_call: TRBV19
d_call: TRBD2
clone_size: few
j_call: TRBJ2-2
cdr3_nt: TGTGCCAGTATCCGGACTAGCGGGAGCTTCACCGGGGAGCTGTTTTTT
cdr3_aa: CASIRTSGSFTGELFF

v_call: TRBV27
d_call: .
clone_size: .
j_call: TRBJ1-1
cdr3_nt: TGTGCCAGCAGTGAACCAGGGGTGGTGAACACTGAAGCTTTCTTT
cdr3_aa: CASSEPGVVNTEAFF

v_call: TRBV5-6
d_call: .
clone_size: .
j_call: TRBJ1-2
cdr3_nt: TGTGCCAGCAGCTTGTCGGCCGGGAAGGACCGTTTC
cdr3_aa: CASSLSAGKDRF

v_call: TRBV29-1
d_call: .
clone_size: .
j_call: TRBJ1-5
cdr3_nt: TGCAGCGTTCCGGGGGGGGGCTGGAGCAATCAGCCCCAGCATTTT
cdr3_aa: CSVPGGGWSNQPQHF